This T cell receptor (beta chain) derives from a study of neoadjuvant anti-PD-1 for oral cavity cancer (dated by TCRdb to the early 2020s). Study-level background: Patients mostly received three to four biweekly doses of nivolumab at 3 mg/kg before curative-intent surgical resection. Patients who did not progress were given a fourth nivolumab dose at about day 43 and had definitive surgical resection on days 50-56. Under RECIST 1.1, a patient counted as a responder if showing complete response, partial response or stable disease, and as a non-responder if showing progression. There were roughly 11 patients in the parent correlative cohort, and the response rate was less than 40%.

Points on this clone: Its recognized antigen is unknown. No base-level quality is on record; no much larger clone is a single base apart.

CDR3 length: 13 amino acids, cysteine to phenylalanine. The sequence is cut down to CDR3 DNA, 39 bases in frame from base 1. CDR1 and CDR2, per the germline V gene, are MDHEN and SYDVKM. The germline ends are 19 bases apart after V is trimmed by 7 bases and J by 10 bases. For deep sequencing, each PBMC sample was run in six replicates, with libraries mostly built from approximately 0.45 ug of input genomic DNA. The immunoSEQ hsTCRbeta kit was used to prepare TCRbeta libraries according to the manufacturer's instructions. The completed libraries were mixed into a single pool at 3 nM, then sequenced with an Illumina NovaSeq 6000 S4 flow cell. The study's own analysis went as follows. The immunoSEQ Analyzer was used for raw data preprocessing and quality control. The analysis was restricted to productive rearrangements, with each unique CDR3 amino acid sequence defining a clonotype. Repertoire clonality was estimated as the Gini-Simpson index, computed with the R package tcR. Student's t test was used to compare Gini indices, and Pearson correlation was used to assess associations with tumor size change. TCRdb provides this immuneACCESS table in a form limited to in-frame rearrangements. Some clones are lacking; in checked studies, under half of them reflect an unresolved V gene, and why the rest are absent is not known. V and J calls plus clone size are reproduced from that table; the DNA served to infer D and trimming. The sample data list over 80,000 clones, and roughly four fifths of these were observed just once. 3% to 3.5% of the sample comes from the top ten.

Study-wide conclusions, independent of this receptor: Only a few patients per response group were included in the TCR analyses, and larger cohorts for validation were called for by the authors. Higher pretreatment blood TCRbeta clonality and lower post-treatment tumor TCRbeta clonality were correlated with higher pretreatment blood Treg/Th17 ratios. After neoadjuvant nivolumab, T cell clonality (Gini index) in PBMCs was significantly higher in non-responders than in responders.

What this sample's time point label stands for: before neoadjuvant nivolumab. None of the patients had received prior systemic or radiation treatment, and all were newly diagnosed with stage II-IVA oral cavity squamous cell carcinoma. Everyone in the cohort had locally advanced, HPV-negative oral cavity squamous cell carcinoma. Peripheral blood mononuclear cells were analyzed directly, without maintenance or expansion in culture. The samples were drawn from a longitudinal correlative study tied to a single-arm phase II trial testing neoadjuvant nivolumab in oral cavity squamous cell carcinoma. Subject-matched pre- and post-treatment PBMCs and tumors from three responders and three non-responders underwent genomic DNA-based TCRbeta sequencing. Peripheral blood mononuclear cells were collected before nivolumab treatment and were collected again after treatment, at the time of surgery. The Maxwell RSC DNA from Cells kit was used to isolate genomic DNA from PBMCs.

This clonotype was sampled from a person aged 35 to 85 with oral cavity squamous cell carcinoma. The sample was PBMCs, taken before nivolumab (anti-PD-1) treatment. The V and J segments used are TRBV28 and TRBJ2-5; matching of 5 bases hints at TRBD1 as the D gene. The CDR3 protein: CASTRQTEKGQYF. The nucleotides are TGTGCCAGCACCCGACAGACCGAGAAGGGCCAGTACTTC.